The sequence of this T cell receptor (beta chain) was determined in a study of glioma-infiltrating T cells (dated by TCRdb to 2016 to 2018). In the study overall: Sequencing of TCR alpha- and beta-chain repertoires was performed on glioma tissue, on non-neoplastic brain tissue, and on matched peripheral blood mononuclear cells. The paired cohort was made up of three low-grade glioma patients, 8 or 9 primary glioblastoma patients and three non-glioma patients who contributed non-neoplastic brain tissue. To measure divergence between tissue and blood T-cell populations, each tissue-infiltrating repertoire was compared with the peripheral blood repertoire of the same patient. Overall study outcomes, separate from this receptor: Very few CDR3 sequences were shared between tissue and blood, attributed to high CDR3 diversity and limited sampling. VJ-independent divergence between tissue and blood was lower than expected in non-neoplastic patients but higher than expected in all gliomas, particularly low-grade gliomas. Group comparisons were based on small numbers of patients: three non-neoplastic, three low-grade glioma and several glioblastoma patients.

TCR alpha and beta CDR3 regions were amplified with the iRepertoire nested amplicon-rescue multiplex PCR (arm-PCR) platform from RNA. The input for one-step reverse transcription and amplification was roughly 85-400 ng of either tissue mRNA or PBMC total RNA. Following bead purification, Illumina adapters were added through a secondary multiplex PCR, and the libraries were then gel-purified between 200 and 400 bp. Libraries carried internal 6-nucleotide barcodes used for demultiplexing. Sequencing of libraries was performed on an Illumina MiSeq with 2x220 or 2x250 nucleotide paired-end reads. On the authors' methods: Paired reads were merged with FLASH 1.2.11 and aligned to the GRCh37 human genome with BWA-MEM before extracting TRA and TRB reads. An IMGT-derived reference of cassette sequences and CDR3 motifs, with pseudogenes included, was used for V and J assignment. Three-frame translation of reads was performed, and productive CDR3s were defined as those with a C...FGXG motif and no stop codons. Clonotypes were defined as unique combinations of V-J cassette pair and CDR3 amino acid sequence. Hamming distance filtering was applied to reads, with thresholds set by the sequence error rate of each sample in mapped regions. The raw public reads went through TCRdb reprocessing: fastp at Q25, MiXCR clone calling, in-frame beta chains kept. Identical CDR3 protein sequences are pooled into one entry, listed with their most common genes and DNA. These V and J calls are TCRdb output, not the study's own analysis. For this sample the table gives around 100,000 distinct CDR3 sequences, of which around 30% were detected only once. The ten top clones hold about 40% of the sample.

From the cysteine up to the phenylalanine, the CDR3 has a length of 16 residues. Only CDR3 DNA remains: 48 bases, in frame from the first base. V gives up 5 bases and J gives up 0 bases, and the segment between their germline ends measures 13 bases. The germline V gene supplies CDR1 SGHTA and CDR2 FQGTGA. This clonotype was detected only a few times. Its recognized antigen is unknown. No much larger clonotype is one base removed from it; base qualities were not supplied. This receptor was taken from a human donor with low-grade glioma or glioblastoma, undergoing nonglioma brain surgery, or in good health (not recorded which). The rearrangement combines TRBV7-3 with TRBJ2-2; the D segment could be TRBD2, given 6 matching bases. Source material: glioma tissue, nonneoplastic brain tissue, or PBMCs (not recorded which). The CDR3 here reads CASSKGTSANTGELFF. DNA sequence: TGTGCCAGCAGCAAAGGGACTTCGGCGAACACCGGGGAGCTGTTTTTT.